Below, 25 T cell receptor beta chains from the same sample are listed, as sequenced in a study of CD8+ T cells in alopecia areata. RNA was extracted and reverse transcribed into cDNA as the sequencing template. The assay was immunoSEQ multiplex PCR, and TCRdb's table has in-frame clones only and misses some. The profile shows around 150,000 clones, 65% of them singletons. Treatment defined: oral pan-JAK inhibitor, 5-10 mg twice daily. This material consisted of CD4+ T cells sorted from blood, taken at week 4, from a patient treated with tofacitinib. These receptors all come from a human donor with alopecia areata.

J is TRBJ2-3 and V is TRBV25-1, with 11 bases lining up with TRBD2. There are 15 residues in the CDR3. From germline, CDR1 is MGHDK and CDR2 SYGVNS. The V gene end was trimmed by 3 bases and the J gene end by 2 bases; junction bases not matched to a gene: 1. The CDR3 spells CASSDSGGATDTQYF. The CDR3 DNA is TGTGCCAGCAGTGATAGCGGGGGGGCCACAGATACGCAGTATTTT.

This chain joins TRBV7-2 and TRBJ2-7; D gene unclear. V lost 2 bases to trimming and J lost 0 bases, with 11 bases between them. Germline V gives CDR1 SGHTA, CDR2 FQGNSA. This CDR3 spans 15 amino acids. The CDR3 DNA sequence: TGTGCCAGCAGCTTACACGTTTCAGGCTCCTACGAGCAGTACTTC. It codes for CASSLHVSGSYEQYF. The variable domain in full, with the rest retrieved from reference TRBV7-2 and TRBJ2-7, is GAGVSQSPSNKVTEKGKDVELRCDPISGHTALYWYRQSLGQGLEFLIYFQGNSAPDKSGLPSDRFSAERTGGSVSTLTIQRTQQEDSAVYLCASSLHVSGSYEQYFGPGTRLTVT.

The rearrangement uses TRBV30 and TRBJ2-6, with D possibly being TRBD2 (7 bases). In germline, CDR1 is GTSNPN, CDR2 SVGIG (reference sequence). The CDR3 is 17 residues long. Trimming stripped 5 bases from V and 0 bases from J, with 17 bases between. CDR3 loop: CAWFGRGAGSGANVLTF. CDR3 bases: TGTGCCTGGTTCGGTCGGGGGGCCGGCTCTGGGGCCAACGTCCTGACTTTC.

The chain carries TRBV4-1 and TRBJ2-5; D is possibly TRBD1 (6 bases). The CDR3 runs to 12 residues. In germline, CDR1 is MGHRA, CDR2 YSYEKL. Trimming left V 7 bases short and J 1 base short, with 7 bases between. In DNA, the CDR3 is TGCGCCAGCAAGGGGGTCCAAGAGACCCAGTACTTC. This translates into CASKGVQETQYF.

This clone is a singleton in its sample. J is TRBJ1-6 and V is TRBV5-6, with 8 bases aligning to TRBD1. The CDR3 has 16 amino acids. Looked up from germline, CDR1 is SGHDT and CDR2 is YYEEEE. V was pared by 4 bases and J by 4 bases, with 7 bases of the junction left unmatched. The CDR3 sequence is CASSVAGGAYNSPLHF. The CDR3 bases are TGTGCCAGCAGCGTGGCAGGGGGCGCGTATAATTCACCCCTCCACTTT.

This chain links TRBV30 with TRBJ1-1; D ambiguous. V shed 0 bases and J shed 0 bases, with 5 bases lying between them. Germline V gene data show CDR1 as GTSNPN and CDR2 as SVGIG (reference sequence). The CDR3 consists of 13 residues. CDR3 amino acids: CAWSVFVNTEAFF. The CDR3, as DNA: TGTGCCTGGAGTGTTTTCGTGAACACTGAAGCTTTCTTT. The whole variable domain, remainder taken from reference TRBV30 and TRBJ1-1, is SQTIHQWPATLVQPVGSPLSLECTVEGTSNPNLYWYRQAAGRGLQLLFYSVGIGQISSEVPQNLSASRPQDRQFILSSKKLLLSDSGFYLCAWSVFVNTEAFFGQGTRLTVV.

This clone was observed a handful of times. The gene calls are TRBV7-2 and TRBJ1-5; D perhaps matches TRBD1 (5 bases). V was clipped by 1 base and J by 7 bases, with 17 bases between them. The CDR3 has 16 amino acids. From germline, CDR1 is SGHTA and CDR2 FQGNSA. The CDR3 DNA follows: TGTGCCAGCAGCTTAGTTTTGCAGGGAGGAAACCAGCCCCAGCATTTT. It codes for CASSLVLQGGNQPQHF.

The J gene is TRBJ1-2, the V gene TRBV9; D gene ambiguous. The CDR3 is made up of 14 amino acids. Between the trimmed V and J ends, which lost 0 bases and 8 bases, there was a span of 14 bases. Germline V CDR1 and CDR2: SGDLS, YYNGEE. The CDR3 sequence: CASSVGGGPRGYTF. DNA for the CDR3: TGTGCCAGCAGCGTAGGTGGAGGGCCCAGGGGCTACACCTTC.

V gene TRBV30 combines with J gene TRBJ2-5; the D is unclear. V was cut by 0 bases and J by 0 bases, with 11 bases left in between. The CDR3 sequence is 15 residues long. In germline, CDR1 is GTSNPN, CDR2 SVGIG (reference sequence). This chain's CDR3 is CAWSVFSRYQETQYF. CDR3 sequence (DNA): TGTGCCTGGAGTGTATTTAGCAGGTACCAAGAGACCCAGTACTTC.

This clone has just a few counts. This chain links TRBV7-2 with TRBJ2-7, with 9 bases that match TRBD1. In germline, CDR1 is SGHTA, CDR2 FQGNSA. After removal of 1 base from V and 4 bases from J, the junction contained 5 bases not matched to a gene. The CDR3 loop spans 15 amino acids. The CDR3 DNA reads TGTGCCAGCAGCTTAGTTGGACAGGGGTCATACGAGCAGTACTTC. Translated, it gives CASSLVGQGSYEQYF. Filled out from reference TRBV7-2 and TRBJ2-7, the complete variable domain reads GAGVSQSPSNKVTEKGKDVELRCDPISGHTALYWYRQSLGQGLEFLIYFQGNSAPDKSGLPSDRFSAERTGGSVSTLTIQRTQQEDSAVYLCASSLVGQGSYEQYFGPGTRLTVT.

This chain connects TRBV11-1 to TRBJ1-1, with TRBD1 matching 8 bases. Germline V gene data show CDR1 as SGHAT and CDR2 as FQDESV (reference sequence). This CDR3 spans 15 amino acids. V shed 5 bases, J shed 1 base, and the junction held 6 bases outside the gene matches. CDR3 sequence: CASSPETGANTEAFF. The CDR3 bases are TGTGCCAGCAGCCCAGAGACAGGGGCGAACACTGAAGCTTTCTTT.

The chain recombines TRBV29-1 with TRBJ2-5; either TRBD1 or TRBD2 may fit D (5 bases each). The CDR3 covers 14 residues. Trimming stripped 3 bases from V and 5 bases from J, with 16 bases between. Germline assignment: CDR1 SQVTM and CDR2 ANQGSEA. The CDR3 sequence: CSVDMGRHGETQYF. The CDR3 bases are TGCAGCGTTGATATGGGACGCCACGGGGAGACCCAGTACTTC. Full variable domain (rest looked up from reference TRBV29-1 and TRBJ2-5): SAVISQKPSRDICQRGTSLTIQCQVDSQVTMMFWYRQQPGQSLTLIATANQGSEATYESGFVIDKFPISRPNLTFSTLTVSNMSPEDSSIYLCSVDMGRHGETQYFGPGTRLLVL.

CDR3 protein: CASSQVAGGGYEQYF. The CDR3 DNA reads TGCGCCAGCAGCCAAGTGGCTGGAGGCGGTTACGAGCAGTACTTC. V is TRBV4-3 and J is TRBJ2-7; tentatively, D is TRBD2 (5 bases). The CDR3 consists of 15 residues. Between the trimmed V and J ends, which lost 1 base and 4 bases, there was a span of 14 bases. Germline V gene sequence: CDR1 LGHNA, CDR2 YSLEER.

The chain uses TRBV7-9 and TRBJ2-7; D not certain. The CDR3 has 14 amino acids. Germline CDR1 reads SEHNR; CDR2 reads FQNEAQ (reference sequence). The V and J ends lost 4 bases and 3 bases respectively, with 13 bases between them. Here the CDR3 DNA reads TGTGCCAGCAGCTATCGGGCAGGAGACTACGAGCAGTACTTC. It yields the protein CASSYRAGDYEQYF.

This chain connects TRBV4-2 to TRBJ1-1; 11 bases agree with TRBD1. The CDR3 has 15 amino acids. Germline CDR1 and CDR2: LGHNA and YNFKEQ. Losses at the gene ends were 4 bases for V and 5 bases for J; bases not matched to a gene: 6. The CDR3 loop reads CASSLGQGARTEAFF. CDR3 coding DNA: TGTGCCAGCAGCCTAGGACAGGGGGCAAGGACTGAAGCTTTCTTT.

This chain links TRBV21-1 with TRBJ2-5; whether TRBD2, the table's D call, matches the DNA was not checked. TRBV21-1 is a known pseudogene. This CDR3 has 16 amino acids. CDR3 DNA: TGTGCCAGCAGCAAAGTTAGTCTACCCCCTCAAGAGACCCAGTACTTC. Translation gives CASSKVSLPPQETQYF.

The chain couples TRBV30 to TRBJ1-1; D uncertain. This CDR3 is built from 15 residues. CDR1 is GTSNPN and CDR2 is SVGIG in the germline V gene (reference sequence). V was cut by 4 bases and J by 1 base, with 16 bases left in between. The DNA of the CDR3 is TGTGCCTGGATGTTCGGTGTTTATGCGAACACTGAAGCTTTCTTT. Protein product: CAWMFGVYANTEAFF.

This chain uses TRBV7-2 with TRBJ2-1, with 9 bases lining up with TRBD2. This CDR3 comprises 15 residues. CDR1 is SGHTA and CDR2 is FQGNSA in the germline V gene. With V trimmed by 2 bases and J by 6 bases, 5 bases remained unmatched. CDR3 amino acids: CASSLRLAGSNEQFF. Here the CDR3 DNA reads TGTGCCAGCAGCTTACGGCTAGCGGGGTCCAATGAGCAGTTCTTC.

The chain's CDR3 is CASSASVWSGEINSPLHF. The CDR3 bases are TGTGCCAGCAGTGCCTCGGTCTGGAGTGGAGAAATCAATTCACCCCTCCACTTT. The chain has TRBV2 and TRBJ1-6; D ambiguous. Germline CDR1 is SNHLY and CDR2 is FYNNEI. V lost 4 bases, J lost 7 bases, and 23 bases lay in between. This CDR3 spans 18 amino acids.

This clone was seen many times. The rearrangement uses TRBV18 and TRBJ2-2; D gene ambiguous. CDR1 is KGHSH, CDR2 LQKENI, per germline. V shed 2 bases and J shed 10 bases, with 14 bases lying between them. The CDR3 length is 14 residues. In DNA form, the CDR3 reads TGTGCCAGCTCACCAACTTCATCCAGTCCGGAGCTGTTTTTT. It codes for CASSPTSSSPELFF.

The V gene is TRBV30, the J gene TRBJ1-5; D not certain. V was cut by 0 bases and J by 5 bases, with 8 bases left in between. The CDR3 has 13 residues. Germline assignment: CDR1 GTSNPN and CDR2 SVGIG (reference sequence). The CDR3 loop reads CAWSVNEDQPQHF. As DNA, the CDR3 is TGTGCCTGGAGTGTAAATGAAGATCAGCCCCAGCATTTT.

The gene calls are TRBV4-1 and TRBJ2-3; D is unclear. Trimming took 3 bases from V and 7 from J, leaving 5 bases between them. The CDR3 runs to 11 residues. Germline CDR1 reads MGHRA; CDR2 reads YSYEKL. CDR3 region: CASSQGNTQYF. The CDR3 coding sequence is TGCGCCAGCAGCCAGGGGAATACGCAGTATTTT.

V is TRBV30 and J is TRBJ1-1, with D possibly TRBD1 on 5 matching bases. This CDR3 region has 15 residues. Trimming took 0 bases from V and 2 from J, leaving 13 bases between them. In germline, CDR1 is GTSNPN, CDR2 SVGIG (reference sequence). The CDR3 region is CAWSVLVGVNTEAFF. In DNA, the CDR3 is TGTGCCTGGAGTGTACTTGTGGGGGTTAACACTGAAGCTTTCTTT.

The chain combines TRBV14 with TRBJ1-5; D possibly corresponds to TRBD1 (5 bases). This CDR3 region has 13 residues. The germline CDR1 and CDR2 sequences are SGHDN and FVKESK. In nucleotides, the CDR3 is TGTGTCCATGAGGGGCAAGGCAATCAGCCCCAGCATTTT. It yields the protein CVHEGQGNQPQHF.

The genes are TRBV29-1 and TRBJ2-5; TRBD1 matches 11 bases. Germline CDR1 SQVTM, CDR2 ANQGSEA. This CDR3 has 13 amino acids. V lost 6 bases, J lost 5 bases, and 5 bases stayed unmatched. The CDR3 here is CSVQDRGRETQYF. CDR3 sequence (DNA): TGCAGCGTCCAGGACAGGGGGCGGGAGACCCAGTACTTC.